Included here is one T cell receptor (beta chain) sequence, with context. The data are from a study of blood T cell repertoires in COVID-19. The CDR3 sequence is 17 residues long. Germline V gene lookup returns CDR1 MNHEY and CDR2 SMNVEV (reference sequence). J gave up 5 bases and V 9 bases, and 15 bases lay outside the gene matches. Methods used by the authors: The assay estimated nucleated cells by amplifying reference gene primers. The protocol was immunoSEQ multiplex PCR, while the TCRdb copy is restricted to in-frame clones and leaves out a portion. The V and J calls and the clone size are those of that table, but D and trimming were determined from the DNA. The sample has around 300,000 clones, 88% seen once.

This sequence originates from a woman aged 25 to 39 who had recovered from COVID-19. V is TRBV27 and J is TRBJ2-3, with 12 bases identical to TRBD2. The sequencing input was PBMCs or T cells enriched from blood (not recorded which). In DNA, the CDR3 is TGTGCCAGGAATCCGCGGGCTAGCGGGAGGGCAGGAGATACGCAGTATTTT. Its translation is CARNPRASGRAGDTQYF.